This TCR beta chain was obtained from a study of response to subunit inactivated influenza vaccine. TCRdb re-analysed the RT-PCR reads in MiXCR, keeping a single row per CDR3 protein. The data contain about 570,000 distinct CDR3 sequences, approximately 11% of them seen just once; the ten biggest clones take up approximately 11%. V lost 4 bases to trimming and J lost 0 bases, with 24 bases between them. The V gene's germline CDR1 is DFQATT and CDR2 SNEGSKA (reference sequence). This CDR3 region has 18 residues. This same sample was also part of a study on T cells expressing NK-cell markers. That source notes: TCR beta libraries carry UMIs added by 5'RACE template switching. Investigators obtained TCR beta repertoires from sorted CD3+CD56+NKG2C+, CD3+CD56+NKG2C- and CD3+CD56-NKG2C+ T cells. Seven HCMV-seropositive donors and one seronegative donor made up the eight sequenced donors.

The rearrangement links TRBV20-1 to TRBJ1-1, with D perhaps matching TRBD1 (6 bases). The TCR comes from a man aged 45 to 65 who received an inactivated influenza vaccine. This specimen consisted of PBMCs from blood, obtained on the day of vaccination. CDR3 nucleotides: TGCAGTGCTAAACCCCTAGGAGGGGGTACACTAATGAACACTGAAGCTTTCTTT. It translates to CSAKPLGGGTLMNTEAFF.